These 32 T cell receptor beta chains were all obtained from the same sample, sequenced in a study of shared clonotypes between healthy human individuals. Produced via immunoSEQ multiplex PCR; TCRdb's table is partial and in-frame only. Of millions of clones in the sample, approximately 93% were seen once. The sample taken for sequencing was naive CD4+ T cells from PBMCs. The subset here: CD45RA+ positively selected. These receptors originate from a man aged 18 to 30 in good health. Some clones in this sample may be carry-over from other donors' samples.

The table lists this clone with a count of one. This rearrangement joins TRBV30 to TRBJ2-7; a weak D match, TRBD1 (6 bases). The CDR3 totals 13 residues. Germline CDR1 reads GTSNPN; CDR2 reads SVGIG (reference sequence). Trimming took off 1 base at V and 3 bases at J, with 10 bases between the two ends. DNA of the CDR3: TGTGCCTGGAGTGAGCGCAGGGGCTACGAGCAGTACTTC. Protein sequence: CAWSERRGYEQYF.

Details on this clone: Different DNA sequences within this sample yield the same CDR3. V and J are TRBV28 and TRBJ2-7; 9 nucleotides line up with TRBD1. The CDR3 is made up of 15 amino acids. CDR1 is MDHEN and CDR2 is SYDVKM in the germline V gene. J was trimmed by 3 bases and V by 4 bases; bases with no gene match: 7. The CDR3 coding sequence is TGTGCCAGCAGTTCCCCGGGACAGGGAGTCTACGAGCAGTACTTC. As protein: CASSSPGQGVYEQYF.

The rearrangement joins TRBV28 to TRBJ1-5, with a tentative D call TRBD1 (6 bases). Germline V gene data show CDR1 as MDHEN and CDR2 as SYDVKM. The V and J ends lost 7 bases and 4 bases respectively, with 14 bases between them. The CDR3 runs to 14 residues. CDR3 loop: CASNGGSGNQPQHF. As DNA, the CDR3 is TGTGCCAGCAACGGGGGCTCGGGAAATCAGCCCCAGCATTTT. The full variable domain, its missing parts supplied by reference TRBV28 and TRBJ1-5, is DVKVTQSSRYLVKRTGEKVFLECVQDMDHENMFWYRQDPGLGLRLIYFSYDVKMKEKGDIPEGYSVSREKKERFSLILESASTNQTSMYLCASNGGSGNQPQHFGDGTRLSIL.

This clone has only a few counts. CDR3 amino acids: CASSITRDASGTEAFF. The CDR3 nucleotides are TGTGCCAGCAGTATAACGCGGGATGCGAGCGGCACTGAAGCTTTCTTT. This chain joins TRBV9 and TRBJ1-1; D unresolved. The length of the CDR3 is 16 residues. The germline gives CDR1 SGDLS, CDR2 YYNGEE. The V gene lost 5 bases and the J gene lost 4 bases, with 21 bases spanning the gap.

This chain uses TRBV4-1 with TRBJ2-5; a weak D match, TRBD2 (6 bases). Germline CDR1 MGHRA, CDR2 YSYEKL. This CDR3 contains 14 residues. V dropped 1 base and J dropped 7 bases, with 13 bases sitting between them. CDR3 bases: TGCGCCAGCAGCCAAGTGGGGGGAGTGGGGACCCAGTACTTC. This sequence encodes CASSQVGGVGTQYF.

V gene TRBV28 combines with J gene TRBJ2-7; D may match TRBD1 or TRBD2 (5 bases each). Trimming shortened V by 7 bases and J by 0 bases, and 13 bases separated the two germline ends. The CDR3 sequence is 14 residues long. Germline CDR1 reads MDHEN; CDR2 reads SYDVKM. CDR3 amino acids: CASIGTTSSYEQYF. CDR3 bases: TGTGCCAGCATCGGGACGACCAGCTCCTACGAGCAGTACTTC.

V usage is TRBV19 and J usage is TRBJ2-1; TRBD1 aligns across 10 bases. The V gene's germline CDR1 is LNHDA and CDR2 SQIVND (reference sequence). The CDR3 runs to 16 residues. Trimming cost V 6 bases and J 5 bases; bases outside gene matches: 10. The CDR3 coding sequence is TGTGCCAGTAGGCGTAAGGGACAGGGGAACAACAATGAGCAGTTCTTC. Encoded protein: CASRRKGQGNNNEQFF.

The rearrangement links TRBV7-2 to TRBJ1-1; possibly TRBD1 for D (5 bases). The CDR3 totals 16 residues. The V gene's germline CDR1 is SGHTA and CDR2 FQGNSA. Deletions cut 1 base from V and 5 bases from J, with 17 bases between. The CDR3 DNA reads TGTGCCAGCAGCTTAGGCGCTGCGTGGGGGGGTACTGAAGCTTTCTTT. It encodes CASSLGAAWGGTEAFF.

The chain employs TRBV28 and TRBJ1-3, with a possible D match to TRBD1 (5 bases). CDR1 is MDHEN, CDR2 SYDVKM, per germline. The CDR3 has 17 residues. V was shortened by 1 base and J by 2 bases, with 15 bases between the two germline ends. The CDR3 coding sequence is TGTGCCAGCAGTTTATCCGTGGGGGGGGTTACTGGAAACACCATATATTTT. Translating it yields CASSLSVGGVTGNTIYF. Combining the CDR3 with reference TRBV28 and TRBJ1-3 gives the whole variable domain DVKVTQSSRYLVKRTGEKVFLECVQDMDHENMFWYRQDPGLGLRLIYFSYDVKMKEKGDIPEGYSVSREKKERFSLILESASTNQTSMYLCASSLSVGGVTGNTIYFGEGSWLTVV.

The rearrangement uses TRBV9 and TRBJ2-1, with 8 bases lining up with TRBD2. The germline CDR1 and CDR2 sequences are SGDLS and YYNGEE. Germline trimming cut 0 bases from V and 6 bases from J; bases unmatched to any gene: 5. The length of the CDR3 is 15 residues. The CDR3 loop reads CASSVAGTSSNEQFF. CDR3 nucleotide sequence: TGTGCCAGCAGCGTAGCGGGGACTAGTAGCAATGAGCAGTTCTTC.

The genes are TRBV27 and TRBJ2-7; perhaps TRBD2 as D (6 bases). V was trimmed by 5 bases and J by 4 bases, leaving 15 bases between them. The CDR3 contains 14 residues. The germline CDR1 and CDR2 sequences are MNHEY and SMNVEV (reference sequence). The CDR3 bases are TGTGCCAGCAGTAAGTTCCGGGACTCGTACGAGCAGTACTTC. Protein sequence: CASSKFRDSYEQYF.

This rearrangement joins TRBV5-1 to TRBJ1-2, with TRBD1 as a possible D gene (5 bases). The CDR3 has 17 amino acids. V was trimmed by 4 bases and J by 4 bases, leaving 23 bases between them. CDR1 SGHRS and CDR2 YFSETQ come from the germline V gene. The CDR3 DNA follows: TGCGCCAGCAGCCTTTCCCCCCAGGGTCCCACGGGCTATGGCTACACCTTC. Translating it yields CASSLSPQGPTGYGYTF.

V is TRBV5-1 and J is TRBJ2-3; 9 bases match TRBD2. Germline V lookup: CDR1 SGHRS, CDR2 YFSETQ. The CDR3 loop spans 16 amino acids. The J segment lost 4 bases and the V segment lost 4 bases, leaving 10 bases of the junction unmatched. CDR3 protein: CASSTGGSGSSDTQYF. DNA for the CDR3: TGCGCCAGCAGCACCGGGGGTAGCGGGAGCTCAGATACGCAGTATTTT.

The J gene is TRBJ2-1, the V gene TRBV28, with D possibly matching TRBD2 (6 bases). CDR1 and CDR2 (germline): MDHEN, SYDVKM. With 5 bases removed from V and 7 bases from J, the gap between germline ends came to 18 bases. The CDR3 length is 15 residues. This CDR3 reads CASSPAGGRTNEQFF. The CDR3 coding sequence is TGTGCCAGCAGTCCCGCCGGAGGGCGCACGAATGAGCAGTTCTTC. Combining the CDR3 with reference TRBV28 and TRBJ2-1 gives the whole variable domain DVKVTQSSRYLVKRTGEKVFLECVQDMDHENMFWYRQDPGLGLRLIYFSYDVKMKEKGDIPEGYSVSREKKERFSLILESASTNQTSMYLCASSPAGGRTNEQFFGPGTRLTVL.

As concerns this clone: Distinct nucleotide sequences in the sample also encode this CDR3. V usage is TRBV5-1 and J usage is TRBJ2-7, with a tentative D call TRBD2 (6 bases). The CDR3 covers 13 residues. Germline V CDR1 and CDR2: SGHRS, YFSETQ. V lost 2 bases, J lost 1 base, and 7 bases lay in between. This CDR3 is CASSLAGSYEQYF. CDR3 coding DNA: TGCGCCAGCAGCTTAGCGGGTTCCTACGAGCAGTACTTC.

The chain couples TRBV7-2 to TRBJ2-1; D possibly uses TRBD1 or TRBD2 (6 bases each). CDR3 length: 19 amino acids. Between the trimmed V and J ends, which lost 4 bases and 0 bases, there was a span of 22 bases. Germline CDR1 and CDR2: SGHTA and FQGNSA. The chain's CDR3 is CASSSPRGGSSLSYNEQFF. The CDR3 DNA reads TGTGCCAGCAGCTCCCCCCGAGGGGGGTCTAGCCTCTCCTACAATGAGCAGTTCTTC.

The chain couples TRBV5-1 to TRBJ2-2; possible D gene TRBD2, 7 bases. The V end lost 4 bases, the J end lost 4 bases, and 20 bases lay between the germline ends. The germline gives CDR1 SGHRS, CDR2 YFSETQ. The CDR3 has 17 amino acids. CDR3: CASSPTRGRGSTGELFF. As DNA, the CDR3 is TGCGCCAGCAGCCCAACAAGGGGGAGGGGAAGCACCGGGGAGCTGTTTTTT.

The rearrangement links TRBV19 to TRBJ1-5, with D uncertain. This CDR3 is built from 12 residues. Per germline, CDR1 LNHDA and CDR2 SQIVND (reference sequence). The V end lost 6 bases, the J end lost 1 base, and 4 bases lay between the germline ends. The DNA for the CDR3 is TGTGCCAGTAGGTTAAGCAATCAGCCCCAGCATTTT. Encoded protein: CASRLSNQPQHF.

The CDR3: CASSLLAGSPNEQFF. As DNA, the CDR3 is TGCGCCAGCAGTCTCCTAGCGGGGAGCCCCAATGAGCAGTTCTTC. The chain employs TRBV5-1 and TRBJ2-1, with 9 bases matching TRBD2. V shed 5 bases and J 6 bases; nucleotides not matched to a gene: 9. Germline CDR1 reads SGHRS; CDR2 reads YFSETQ. This CDR3 is 15 amino acids long.

Only one count was recorded for this clone. The genes are TRBV30 and TRBJ1-3; TRBD1 aligns across 9 bases. The germline CDR1 and CDR2 sequences are GTSNPN and SVGIG (reference sequence). V was pared by 5 bases and J by 5 bases, with 7 bases of the junction left unmatched. This CDR3 is built from 14 residues. The CDR3 is CAWATGTGRNTIYF. The CDR3 nucleotides read TGTGCCTGGGCGACCGGGACAGGGAGAAACACCATATATTTT.

The table lists this clone with a count of one. Other nucleotide sequences in the sample specify the same CDR3. The chain combines TRBV2 with TRBJ1-1, with D hard to call. Germline CDR1 and CDR2: SNHLY and FYNNEI. The V end was cut by 6 bases, the J end by 3 bases, with 5 bases between. This CDR3 has 11 residues. The CDR3 DNA follows: TGTGCCAGCAGCCTGGACACTGAAGCTTTCTTT. Translation gives CASSLDTEAFF.

The chain joins TRBV5-8 to TRBJ2-7; a possible D gene is TRBD2 (6 bases). The V end was cut by 2 bases, the J end by 1 base, with 13 bases between. CDR1 is SGHTS and CDR2 is YDEGEE in the germline V gene. The CDR3 length is 15 residues. In DNA, the CDR3 is TGTGCCAGCAGCTTCCTGACTAGAGGGTCCTACGAGCAGTACTTC. Translation gives CASSFLTRGSYEQYF.

This chain uses TRBV27 with TRBJ2-1; D call uncertain. The CDR3 runs to 11 residues. V lost 8 bases and J lost 10, with 12 bases in between. From germline, CDR1 is MNHEY and CDR2 SMNVEV (reference sequence). In nucleotides, the CDR3 is TGTGCCAGCTGTGGTCCTGGGGAGCAGTTCTTC. Translation gives CASCGPGEQFF.

The rearrangement links TRBV4-3 to TRBJ2-2; 10 bases match TRBD2. Germline values: CDR1 LGHNA, CDR2 YSLEER. V gave up 1 base and J gave up 6 bases; unmatched junction bases: 5. This CDR3 comprises 16 residues. The CDR3 region has the DNA TGCGCCAGCAGCCAAGGACTAGCGGGTCGCGCCGGGGAGCTGTTTTTT. As protein: CASSQGLAGRAGELFF.

This clone was observed a single time. This sequence joins TRBV9 and TRBJ2-5; D possibly uses TRBD1 or TRBD2 (7 bases each). Trimming removed 0 bases from V and 4 bases from J, with 13 bases in between. This CDR3 spans 15 amino acids. Germline V CDR1 and CDR2: SGDLS, YYNGEE. The CDR3 here is CASSVAGGGRETQYF. The DNA of the CDR3 is TGTGCCAGCAGCGTAGCAGGGGGAGGGAGAGAGACCCAGTACTTC.

V gene TRBV14 combines with J gene TRBJ2-7; D perhaps matches TRBD2 (6 bases). V dropped 4 bases and J dropped 3 bases, with 16 bases sitting between them. Germline CDR1 is SGHDN and CDR2 is FVKESK. The CDR3 has 15 amino acids. In nucleotides, the CDR3 is TGTGCCAGCAGCCTCGGCCGGGGACTGGTCTACGAGCAGTACTTC. Its translation is CASSLGRGLVYEQYF.

This clone was observed a single time. This rearrangement joins TRBV5-4 to TRBJ2-7, with a weak D call TRBD1 (8 bases). CDR1 is SGHNT, CDR2 YYREEE, per germline (reference sequence). The V gene lost 4 bases and the J gene lost 6 bases, with 20 bases spanning the gap. This CDR3 is built from 15 residues. This CDR3 reads CASSIPGGQVGEQYF. The CDR3 nucleotides read TGTGCCAGCAGCATCCCGGGGGGACAGGTCGGCGAGCAGTACTTC.

Concerning this clone itself: Other DNA sequences of this sample code for an identical CDR3. The chain couples TRBV28 to TRBJ1-5, with D tentatively TRBD1 (5 bases). Germline lookup yields CDR1 MDHEN and CDR2 SYDVKM. This CDR3 has 14 amino acids. Between the trimmed V and J ends, which lost 3 bases and 4 bases, there was a span of 10 bases. CDR3 nucleotide sequence: TGTGCCAGCAGTTTGAGGACAACGAATCAGCCCCAGCATTTT. Translated, it gives CASSLRTTNQPQHF. Full variable domain (remainder filled in from reference TRBV28 and TRBJ1-5): DVKVTQSSRYLVKRTGEKVFLECVQDMDHENMFWYRQDPGLGLRLIYFSYDVKMKEKGDIPEGYSVSREKKERFSLILESASTNQTSMYLCASSLRTTNQPQHFGDGTRLSIL.

This clone was recorded once. The rearrangement joins TRBV7-2 to TRBJ1-2, with 8 bases identical to TRBD1. The CDR3 runs 13 residues. Germline trimming cut 3 bases from V and 7 bases from J; bases unmatched to any gene: 4. The germline V gene encodes CDR1 SGHTA and CDR2 FQGNSA. The CDR3 DNA is TGTGCCAGCAGCTTGGACAGGGCCGGTGGCTACACCTTC. It specifies CASSLDRAGGYTF.

J is TRBJ2-2 and V is TRBV7-9; 8 positions agree with TRBD1. Germline CDR1 is SEHNR and CDR2 is FQNEAQ (reference sequence). The CDR3 loop spans 16 amino acids. V trimming: 5 bases; J trimming: 6 bases; junction bases outside the gene matches: 11. The CDR3 DNA is TGTGCCAGCAGCGTCGGACAGGGAGTTAGGGCCGGGGAGCTGTTTTTT. Its protein is CASSVGQGVRAGELFF.

V and J are TRBV6-5 and TRBJ2-5; D perhaps matches TRBD1 (5 bases). CDR1 is MNHEY and CDR2 is SVGAGI in the germline V gene. Trimming removed 6 bases at V and 2 bases at J, with 13 bases between. The CDR3 extends over 14 amino acids. In DNA form, the CDR3 reads TGTGCCAGCAGCCTCAACAGGCGGCAAGAGACCCAGTACTTC. The encoded protein is CASSLNRRQETQYF.

The chain carries TRBV12-1 and TRBJ2-1; the table's D call TRBD2 went unverified against the DNA. TRBV12-1 is flagged as a pseudogene. The length of the CDR3 is 14 residues. This CDR3 is CASSSIPGRSEQFF. The CDR3 DNA reads as TGTGCCAGCAGCTCAATCCCGGGAAGGAGTGAGCAGTTCTTC.